Sequencing of this TCR beta chain was carried out in a study of T cells in Graves' hyperthyroidism and ophthalmopathy. Findings and caveats of the study: Most clonotypes expanded in the thyroid (above 0.001) were also present in blood.

Amplified TCR beta CDR3 regions came from RNA transcripts. The study used the HTBI primer set for a first-round RT-PCR of the TCR CDR3. TCRdb re-derived calls from the multiplex PCR reads in MiXCR, one entry per CDR3 protein. Here the sample spans about 290,000 distinct CDR3 sequences, around a fifth being singletons. Comment on this clonotype: As yet, its antigen is unknown. The junction differs from germline at one of its ends, possibly a read error.

The CDR3 runs 13 residues. Germline CDR1 is SGHRS and CDR2 is YFSETQ. The TCR comes from a middle-aged man with Graves' ophthalmopathy. The rearrangement joins TRBV5-1 to TRBJ2-5; no firm D call. The sequenced sample consisted of blood. CDR3 coding DNA: TGTGCCAGCAGCCCTGGGCCCGGAGAGACCCAGTACTTC. Protein sequence: CASSPGPGETQYF.